A single sample gave rise to the 31 T cell receptor beta chains below, sequenced in a study of spatial heterogeneity in lung cancer. Broader study findings: Expanded intratumoral alpha and beta TCR counts tracked tumor mutation counts.

These receptors have no identified antigens. Each CDR3 protein is one row after TCRdb ran MiXCR on the 5' RACE reads. The repertoire consists of some 2,000 distinct CDR3 sequences, with 15% occurring once and the leading ten covering around 30%. Sample time point: sample taken at primary tumor resection. Sequencing was performed on lung tumor tissue, taken at surgery. These receptors all come from a male donor with early-stage non-small cell lung cancer.

This clonotype was detected only a few times. The rearrangement uses TRBV7-9 and TRBJ2-3, with a tentative D call TRBD2 (5 bases). Looked up from germline, CDR1 is SEHNR and CDR2 is FQNEAQ (reference sequence). This CDR3 spans 14 amino acids. The V end was cut by 5 bases, the J end by 0 bases, with 9 bases between. The CDR3: CASSPWTSTDTQYF. The CDR3 coding sequence is TGTGCCAGCAGCCCTTGGACTAGCACAGATACGCAGTATTTT.

The table lists this clonotype with many counts. The CDR3 loop is CSASRDAFNSPLHF. Written as DNA, the CDR3 is TGCAGTGCAAGCCGGGACGCTTTTAATTCACCCCTCCACTTT. The V gene is TRBV20-1, the J gene TRBJ1-6; tentatively, D is TRBD1 (5 bases). Trimming stripped 6 bases from V and 6 bases from J, with 15 bases between. CDR1 is DFQATT, CDR2 SNEGSKA, per germline (reference sequence). This CDR3 comprises 14 residues.

Within the sample, this clonotype is medium-sized (0.01 to 0.1%). Written as DNA, the CDR3 is TGCGCCAGCACCCCTGGGGTGACTAGCACAGATACGCAGTATTTT. Protein: CASTPGVTSTDTQYF. The rearrangement joins TRBV5-1 to TRBJ2-3; no reliable D call. The germline gives CDR1 SGHRS, CDR2 YFSETQ. The CDR3 extends over 15 amino acids. The V end was cut by 6 bases, the J end by 0 bases, with 14 bases between. The full variable domain, completed using reference TRBV5-1 and TRBJ2-3, is KAGVTQTPRYLIKTRGQQVTLSCSPISGHRSVSWYQQTPGQGLQFLFEYFSETQRNKGNFPGRFSGRQFSNSRSEMNVSTLELGDSALYLCASTPGVTSTDTQYFGPGTRLTVL.

This clonotype is medium-sized by share. This chain joins TRBV4-3 and TRBJ2-3; D is perhaps TRBD2 (6 bases). The CDR3 is 14 residues long. Trimming stripped 3 bases from V and 2 bases from J, with 9 bases between. Germline CDR1 is LGHNA and CDR2 is YSLEER. CDR3 nucleotides: TGCGCCAGCAGCCAGGACTACACCACAGATACGCAGTATTTT. Translation: CASSQDYTTDTQYF.

Many counts were recorded for this clonotype. The chain couples TRBV19 to TRBJ1-2; a possible D gene is TRBD1 (5 bases). Germline CDR1 is LNHDA and CDR2 is SQIVND (reference sequence). V was clipped by 7 bases and J by 7 bases, with 16 bases between them. This CDR3 comprises 13 residues. The CDR3 coding sequence is TGTGCCAGTAACCAGGGAGGTTCGGCTGGCTACACCTTC. It specifies CASNQGGSAGYTF.

This clonotype was counted many times. This chain uses TRBV20-1 with TRBJ2-3; D gene unclear. The CDR3 has 14 amino acids. In germline, CDR1 is DFQATT, CDR2 SNEGSKA (reference sequence). V lost 8 bases, J lost 1 base, and 16 bases lay in between. The CDR3 spells CSTPLPGGTDTQYF. Here the CDR3 DNA reads TGCAGTACCCCTCTCCCAGGTGGCACAGATACGCAGTATTTT.

Relative to its sample, this clonotype is medium-sized. V and J are TRBV5-5 and TRBJ2-2; D ambiguous. The V gene lost 0 bases and the J gene lost 4 bases, with 7 bases spanning the gap. This CDR3 region has 14 residues. CDR1 is SGHKS and CDR2 is YYEKEE in the germline V gene (reference sequence). In DNA, the CDR3 is TGTGCCAGCAGCTTGGACAGCGTCACCGGGGAGCTGTTTTTT. This sequence encodes CASSLDSVTGELFF.

By share, this clonotype counts as medium-sized. The chain couples TRBV20-1 to TRBJ1-3; 7 bases are shared with TRBD1. Germline V gene sequence: CDR1 DFQATT, CDR2 SNEGSKA (reference sequence). The CDR3 runs 16 residues. Germline trimming cut 0 bases from V and 4 bases from J; bases unmatched to any gene: 9. CDR3 nucleotide sequence: TGCAGTGCTAGAGAACAAATACAGGGGTGGGGAAACACCATATATTTT. Translation: CSAREQIQGWGNTIYF.

By its share, this clonotype is medium-sized. The chain links TRBV7-2 to TRBJ2-1, with 7 bases lining up with TRBD2. CDR3 length equals 19 residues. Trimming at V came to 7 bases and at J to 8 bases, leaving 26 bases not matched to a gene. The V gene's germline CDR1 is SGHTA and CDR2 FQGNSA. This chain's CDR3 is CASTLFSGLIGGRAYEQFF. In DNA form, the CDR3 reads TGTGCCAGCACCCTATTTTCCGGGTTAATCGGAGGGAGGGCGTATGAGCAGTTCTTC.

This clonotype was observed many times. This chain joins TRBV7-6 and TRBJ2-7; D gene unclear. The CDR3 covers 13 residues. The V gene's germline CDR1 is SGHVS and CDR2 FNYEAQ. V was cut by 5 bases and J by 3 bases, with 11 bases left in between. The CDR3 DNA is TGTGCCAGCAGCGTGGGCTCTCTCTACGAGCAGTACTTC. Translated: CASSVGSLYEQYF.

This clonotype is labeled as medium-sized. The J gene is TRBJ1-1, the V gene TRBV10-3, with D unresolved. CDR1 ENHRY and CDR2 SYGVKD come from the germline V gene. The CDR3 loop spans 14 amino acids. The V end was cut by 0 bases, the J end by 7 bases, with 12 bases between. The CDR3: CAISESAAGDEAFF. CDR3 nucleotide sequence: TGTGCCATCAGTGAGTCGGCGGCAGGCGATGAAGCTTTCTTT.

This clonotype is medium-sized (0.01 to 0.1%) in the sample. The chain is built from TRBV29-1 and TRBJ2-7; D uncertain. Trimming took off 5 bases at V and 3 bases at J, with 14 bases between the two ends. CDR1 is SQVTM, CDR2 ANQGSEA, per germline. The CDR3 extends over 13 amino acids. The CDR3 protein is CSVRGLHLYEQYF. The DNA for the CDR3 is TGCAGCGTTCGTGGGCTCCATCTCTACGAGCAGTACTTC.

By share, this clonotype ranks as medium-sized. The chain carries TRBV18 and TRBJ1-3; D may be TRBD1 (6 bases). Germline CDR1 KGHSH, CDR2 LQKENI. The CDR3 is 16 amino acids. Between the trimmed V and J ends, which lost 3 bases and 0 bases, there was a span of 12 bases. As DNA, the CDR3 is TGTGCCAGCTCACCGGACAGCCTAACCTCTGGAAACACCATATATTTT. Translation: CASSPDSLTSGNTIYF.

The chain couples TRBV4-1 to TRBJ2-7, with 7 bases that match TRBD1. This CDR3 contains 15 residues. Germline CDR1 reads MGHRA; CDR2 reads YSYEKL. Unmatched junction bases numbered 10, after V lost 2 bases and J lost 6 bases. The CDR3 here is CASSQTWTGQREQYF. The CDR3 nucleotides are TGCGCCAGCAGCCAAACTTGGACGGGACAGCGCGAGCAGTACTTC.

In its sample, this clonotype is medium-sized. The gene calls are TRBV30 and TRBJ2-5, with D possibly being TRBD2 (5 bases). CDR1 and CDR2 from the germline V gene are GTSNPN and SVGIG (reference sequence). CDR3 size: 13 residues. V lost 2 bases, J lost 7 bases, and 14 bases lay in between. CDR3 nucleotide sequence: TGTGCCTGGAGTATAGCGAGGTCAGGGACCCAGTACTTC. Translated: CAWSIARSGTQYF.

This clonotype is medium-sized. The chain is built from TRBV12-3 or TRBV12-4 and TRBJ1-6; possibly TRBD1 for D (6 bases). Trimming removed 3 bases from V and 8 bases from J, with 11 bases in between. CDR3 length equals 14 residues. The CDR3 coding sequence is TGTGCCAGCAGTTTTCAGGGGAGCGATTCACCCCTCCACTTT. It encodes CASSFQGSDSPLHF.

This clonotype qualifies as medium-sized. The rearrangement links TRBV20-1 to TRBJ2-1; perhaps TRBD2 as D (5 bases). The CDR3 spans 15 residues. The V end lost 3 bases, the J end lost 9 bases, and 21 bases lay between the germline ends. Germline V lookup: CDR1 DFQATT, CDR2 SNEGSKA (reference sequence). Written as DNA, the CDR3 is TGCAGTGCTAGTGTGGCGGCTAGCAAATTAGCTGAGCAGTTCTTC. Amino acids: CSASVAASKLAEQFF.

The V and J genes are TRBV28 and TRBJ1-5; possibly TRBD1 for D (5 bases). Germline CDR1 and CDR2: MDHEN and SYDVKM. There are 15 residues in the CDR3. V lost 4 bases and J 0 bases, leaving 10 bases between the germline ends. The CDR3 DNA reads TGTGCCAGCAGTTCGACAGATTATAGCAATCAGCCCCAGCATTTT. This sequence encodes CASSSTDYSNQPQHF.

This clonotype is classed as medium-sized. The chain's CDR3 is CSARDLGVETLNTEAFF. The CDR3 DNA sequence: TGCAGTGCTAGAGATCTCGGGGTGGAGACTTTGAACACTGAAGCTTTCTTT. The rearrangement links TRBV20-1 to TRBJ1-1; no clear D gene. The CDR3 spans 17 residues. The germline V gene has CDR1 DFQATT and CDR2 SNEGSKA (reference sequence). Trimming left V 0 bases short and J 0 bases short, with 17 bases between.

By sample share, this clonotype is medium-sized (0.01 to 0.1%). V usage is TRBV11-2 and J usage is TRBJ1-2; TRBD1 matches 12 bases. The germline V gene has CDR1 SGHAT and CDR2 FQNNGV. J lost 4 bases, V lost 2 bases, and 5 bases had no gene match. This CDR3 spans 16 amino acids. CDR3 sequence reads: CASSLMGQGAIYGYTF. In DNA, the CDR3 is TGTGCCAGCAGCTTAATGGGACAGGGGGCAATCTATGGCTACACCTTC.

This clonotype was counted only a few times. The chain recombines TRBV19 with TRBJ1-5; tentative D call: TRBD1 (5 bases). This CDR3 comprises 14 residues. Deletions cut 1 base from V and 5 bases from J, with 9 bases between. CDR1 is LNHDA, CDR2 SQIVND, per germline (reference sequence). The CDR3 reads CASSIGQHYQPQHF. The CDR3 nucleotides read TGTGCCAGTAGTATAGGACAGCACTATCAGCCCCAGCATTTT.

In this sample, this clonotype turned up many times. The CDR3 sequence is CSATDYLANTGELFF. In DNA form, the CDR3 reads TGCAGTGCAACCGACTACCTCGCGAACACCGGGGAGCTGTTTTTT. V usage is TRBV20-1 and J usage is TRBJ2-2, with D perhaps TRBD2 (5 bases). Per germline, CDR1 DFQATT and CDR2 SNEGSKA (reference sequence). CDR3 length: 15 amino acids. Trimming left V 6 bases short and J 0 bases short, with 14 bases between.

This clonotype was seen repeatedly, ten times or more. The chain employs TRBV27 and TRBJ1-1; D possibly corresponds to TRBD1 (5 bases). Germline V CDR1 and CDR2: MNHEY, SMNVEV (reference sequence). The length of the CDR3 is 11 residues. V lost 7 bases, J lost 7 bases, and 10 bases lay in between. CDR3: CASIQGFEAFF. CDR3 bases: TGTGCCAGCATCCAGGGTTTTGAAGCTTTCTTT.

The sample holds many counts of this clonotype. The chain joins TRBV6-6 to TRBJ2-5; D is unresolved. V was trimmed by 3 bases and J by 5 bases, leaving 10 bases between them. This CDR3 is 13 amino acids long. CDR1 is MNHNY and CDR2 is SVGAGI in the germline V gene (reference sequence). The CDR3 spells CASSYSSKETQYF. The CDR3 DNA reads as TGTGCCAGCAGTTATTCGAGCAAGGAGACCCAGTACTTC.

In its sample, this clonotype ranks as medium-sized (0.01 to 0.1%). The rearrangement links TRBV7-7 to TRBJ2-5; TRBD2 matches at 11 bases. CDR1 and CDR2 (germline): SSHAT, FNYEAQ (reference sequence). This CDR3 spans 16 amino acids. Losses at the gene ends were 2 bases for V and 2 bases for J; bases not matched to a gene: 4. For the CDR3, the DNA is TGTGCCAGCAGCTTATTGGGACTAGCGGCGCAAGAGACCCAGTACTTC. Translated: CASSLLGLAAQETQYF.

This clonotype is medium-sized in the sample. The CDR3 is CASSEAASGGGGTQYF. Written as DNA, the CDR3 is TGTGCCAGCAGTGAAGCGGCTAGCGGGGGAGGTGGAACGCAGTATTTT. The rearrangement links TRBV2 to TRBJ2-3; TRBD2 matches at 10 bases. The trim removed 0 bases at V and 9 bases at J, leaving 9 bases unmatched. The CDR3 sequence is 16 residues long. Germline V gene data show CDR1 as SNHLY and CDR2 as FYNNEI.

This clonotype appeared many times. This sequence joins TRBV20-1 and TRBJ2-7, with TRBD2 as a possible D gene (6 bases). V was trimmed by 3 bases and J by 5 bases, leaving 17 bases between them. The V gene's germline CDR1 is DFQATT and CDR2 SNEGSKA (reference sequence). The CDR3 is 14 amino acids. CDR3 protein: CSARTRRVFDEQYF. The CDR3 DNA follows: TGCAGTGCTAGGACTAGGCGGGTTTTCGACGAGCAGTACTTC.

This clonotype came up a few times. The chain combines TRBV12-3 or TRBV12-4 with TRBJ2-5; no firm D call. The V gene lost 7 bases and the J gene lost 5 bases, with 14 bases spanning the gap. This CDR3 has 13 amino acids. The chain's CDR3 is CASTPRPTETQYF. CDR3 DNA: TGTGCCAGCACCCCACGTCCCACGGAGACCCAGTACTTC.

As regards this clonotype: With a much larger clone just one base away, this may be a read error. This sequence joins TRBV9 and TRBJ2-5, with 7 bases matching TRBD1. Unmatched junction bases numbered 2, after V lost 4 bases and J lost 2 bases. CDR3 length: 13 residues. Germline V gene sequence: CDR1 SGDLS, CDR2 YYNGEE. The CDR3 coding sequence is TGTGCCAGCAGCCCGACAGGGCAAGAGACCCAGTACTTC. This codes for CASSPTGQETQYF.

V is TRBV2 and J is TRBJ1-1; D is perhaps TRBD1 (5 bases). Germline V CDR1 and CDR2: SNHLY, FYNNEI. V lost 4 bases, J lost 5 bases, and 17 bases lay in between. The CDR3 runs to 15 residues. For the CDR3, the DNA is TGTGCCAGCAGTGGGCCCTTAGGGGAAGGGACTGAAGCTTTCTTT. It codes for CASSGPLGEGTEAFF.

Sample share makes this clonotype medium-sized. The V and J genes are TRBV27 and TRBJ1-6; perhaps TRBD1 as D (6 bases). The CDR3 loop spans 15 amino acids. CDR1 is MNHEY and CDR2 is SMNVEV in the germline V gene (reference sequence). Between the trimmed V and J ends, which lost 4 bases and 10 bases, there was a span of 17 bases. This chain's CDR3 is CASSSFQGMKSPLHF. CDR3 coding DNA: TGTGCCAGCAGTTCCTTTCAGGGGATGAAGTCACCCCTCCACTTT.